These 29 T cell receptor beta chains were sequenced from one sample in a study of early T cells in non-severe SARS-CoV-2 infection. TCRdb re-called the 5' RACE reads through MiXCR, storing one row per CDR3 protein. This table has around 30,000 distinct CDR3 sequences, 5.5% to 7.5% appearing once. Sample: whole blood. These receptors all come from an adult who was a healthcare worker with PCR-confirmed SARS-CoV-2 infection or an uninfected control (not recorded which).

This chain joins TRBV20-1 and TRBJ2-7; 8 positions match TRBD2. The CDR3 spans 15 residues. Germline-derived CDR1 and CDR2 are DFQATT and SNEGSKA (reference sequence). Trimming cost V 6 bases and J 2 bases; bases outside gene matches: 12. DNA for the CDR3: TGCAGTGCAGGCGACTTAGGTAGCGGGGCCTACGAGCAGTACTTC. This codes for CSAGDLGSGAYEQYF.

This clonotype was counted between two and nine times. This chain uses TRBV11-2 with TRBJ2-3; D remains ambiguous. V lost 0 bases, J lost 3 bases, and 13 bases lay in between. The CDR3 runs 16 residues. CDR1 is SGHAT, CDR2 FQNNGV, per germline. The CDR3 nucleotides are TGTGCCAGCAGCTTAGAGTCTGGGTTGCGAACAGATACGCAGTATTTT. Protein sequence: CASSLESGLRTDTQYF.

The chain combines TRBV7-2 with TRBJ1-1; 9 nucleotides match TRBD1. Germline-derived CDR1 and CDR2 are SGHTA and FQGNSA. The trim removed 4 bases at V and 5 bases at J, leaving 8 bases unmatched. The CDR3 is made up of 15 amino acids. In DNA form, the CDR3 reads TGTGCCAGCAGCTCCATACAGGGGGCGCGGACTGAAGCTTTCTTT. Protein sequence: CASSSIQGARTEAFF.

This clonotype was observed many times. The chain joins TRBV9 to TRBJ2-1, with 7 bases fitting TRBD2. In germline, CDR1 is SGDLS, CDR2 YYNGEE. With V trimmed by 1 base and J by 6 bases, 10 bases remained unmatched. The CDR3 extends over 16 amino acids. The DNA for the CDR3 is TGTGCCAGCAGCGTACGGGGGGACCACCTTCCCAATGAGCAGTTCTTC. This codes for CASSVRGDHLPNEQFF.

The sample holds a few counts of this clonotype. The chain recombines TRBV30 with TRBJ2-6; possibly TRBD1 for D (6 bases). CDR3 size: 15 residues. Trimming removed 4 bases from V and 1 base from J, with 11 bases in between. CDR1 is GTSNPN, CDR2 SVGIG, per germline (reference sequence). CDR3: CAWTETGSGANVLTF. The CDR3 DNA reads as TGTGCCTGGACCGAAACAGGGTCTGGGGCCAACGTCCTGACTTTC.

This clonotype has a handful of counts. This chain joins TRBV9 and TRBJ2-3, with 9 bases lining up with TRBD2. V shed 0 bases, J shed 4 bases, and the junction held 9 bases outside the gene matches. This CDR3 is built from 17 residues. Germline values: CDR1 SGDLS, CDR2 YYNGEE. The CDR3 DNA is TGTGCCAGCAGCGTAGCTCCAGCGGGGGGCAATGCAGATACGCAGTATTTT. Protein sequence: CASSVAPAGGNADTQYF.

There are many counts of this clonotype. The chain couples TRBV10-1 to TRBJ1-3, with D possibly TRBD1 on 6 matching bases. This CDR3 has 14 amino acids. CDR1 is WNHNN and CDR2 is SYGVQD in the germline V gene (reference sequence). V lost 5 bases, J lost 2 bases, and 10 bases lay in between. This CDR3 is CASSLDSAGNTIYF. The CDR3, as DNA: TGCGCCAGCAGTCTGGACAGTGCTGGAAACACCATATATTTT.

This clonotype was seen at least ten times. The genes are TRBV20-1 and TRBJ1-1; D remains unclear. This CDR3 has 14 residues. Looked up from germline, CDR1 is DFQATT and CDR2 is SNEGSKA (reference sequence). The ends were cut back, 4 bases at V and 0 bases at J, with 12 bases in the middle. CDR3 in DNA: TGCAGTGCTAAGGGTCAGGCAATGAACACTGAAGCTTTCTTT. It specifies CSAKGQAMNTEAFF.

Many counts were recorded for this clonotype. The chain couples TRBV10-2 to TRBJ2-7; TRBD1 matches at 8 bases. Unmatched junction bases numbered 8, after V lost 8 bases and J lost 2 bases. The CDR3 spans 14 residues. The germline V gene has CDR1 WSHSY and CDR2 SAAADI. CDR3: CASFQGGQAYEQYF. CDR3 in DNA: TGCGCCAGCTTCCAAGGGGGACAGGCCTACGAGCAGTACTTC.

In this sample, this clonotype turned up many times. This chain joins TRBV29-1 and TRBJ2-6, with D unclear. Germline CDR1 reads SQVTM; CDR2 reads ANQGSEA. CDR3 length: 14 amino acids. V was cut by 4 bases and J by 0 bases, with 7 bases left in between. The CDR3 loop is CSVGAISGANVLTF. The CDR3 region has the DNA TGCAGCGTTGGGGCGATCTCTGGGGCCAACGTCCTGACTTTC. Variable domain in full (rest from reference TRBV29-1 and TRBJ2-6): SAVISQKPSRDICQRGTSLTIQCQVDSQVTMMFWYRQQPGQSLTLIATANQGSEATYESGFVIDKFPISRPNLTFSTLTVSNMSPEDSSIYLCSVGAISGANVLTFGAGSRLTVL.

This clonotype has ten or more counts. The chain joins TRBV7-2 to TRBJ2-7, with 7 bases that match TRBD2. The germline V gene has CDR1 SGHTA and CDR2 FQGNSA. The CDR3 is 16 residues long. V lost 3 bases and J lost 1; bases outside the gene matches: 9. CDR3 coding DNA: TGTGCCAGCAGCTTGCAGAAGCGGGGCACGTCCTACGAGCAGTACTTC. Amino acids: CASSLQKRGTSYEQYF.

This clonotype is judged medium-sized. The CDR3 DNA reads as TGTGCCAGCAGCCTCGTGGAGAACACTGAAGCTTTCTTT. Its protein product is CASSLVENTEAFF. This chain uses TRBV6-6 with TRBJ1-1; D not certain. V lost 6 bases, J lost 1 base, and 9 bases lay in between. CDR1 is MNHNY and CDR2 is SVGAGI in the germline V gene (reference sequence). This CDR3 has 13 amino acids.

Regarding this clonotype: A read error may be the cause here, since a much bigger clone is one base away. The limits of the CDR3 on the DNA are not certain, so only TCRdb's listed CDR3 is given. The CDR3 region is CASSLVGGGTYNERFF. The chain links TRBV7-2 to TRBJ2-1; the D call in the table, TRBD1, was not verified against the DNA. The CDR3 region is 16 residues in length, termini included. From germline, CDR1 is SGHTA and CDR2 FQGNSA.

This clonotype has ten or more counts. The V and J genes are TRBV18 and TRBJ1-2, with 7 bases lining up with TRBD1. J was trimmed by 6 bases and V by 5 bases; bases with no gene match: 3. The CDR3 contains 12 residues. Germline CDR1 and CDR2: KGHSH and LQKENI. CDR3 bases: TGTGCCAGCTCATCAGGACAGGATGGCTACACCTTC. Translated, it gives CASSSGQDGYTF.

The V call is TRBV2, the J call TRBJ1-2; perhaps TRBD1 as D (6 bases). The germline CDR1 and CDR2 sequences are SNHLY and FYNNEI. The CDR3 contains 13 residues. The V end was cut by 7 bases, the J end by 6 bases, with 15 bases between. The CDR3 DNA reads TGTGCCAGCACCATAGGACAGAGCAATGGCTACACCTTC. This gives the protein CASTIGQSNGYTF.

This clonotype occurred many times. The chain links TRBV7-2 to TRBJ1-1; 8 bases are a match to TRBD1. From germline, CDR1 is SGHTA and CDR2 FQGNSA. With V trimmed by 5 bases and J by 4 bases, 9 bases remained unmatched. The length of the CDR3 is 15 residues. Written as DNA, the CDR3 is TGTGCCAGCAGCCCACAGGGGGGGGCGGGCACTGAAGCTTTCTTT. Translation: CASSPQGGAGTEAFF.

This sequence joins TRBV28 and TRBJ1-1; no definite D call. V lost 5 bases, J lost 8 bases, and 9 bases lay in between. CDR1 and CDR2 (germline): MDHEN, SYDVKM. The CDR3 has 11 residues. The CDR3 reads CASSLTREAFF. The CDR3 DNA sequence: TGTGCCAGCAGTCTTACACGGGAAGCTTTCTTT.

The chain is built from TRBV6-6 and TRBJ1-4; D is unclear. CDR3 length equals 11 residues. With 7 bases removed from V and 4 bases from J, the gap between germline ends came to 4 bases. Per the germline V gene, CDR1 is MNHNY and CDR2 is SVGAGI (reference sequence). In nucleotides, the CDR3 is TGTGCCAGCACTGGTAATGAAAAACTGTTTTTT. Translated: CASTGNEKLFF.

The V and J genes are TRBV28 and TRBJ2-6; a weak D match, TRBD2 (7 bases). CDR1 and CDR2 (germline): MDHEN, SYDVKM. The CDR3 is 16 residues long. Trimming took 7 bases from V and 0 from J, leaving 13 bases between them. The CDR3 DNA follows: TGTGCCAGCACCTCCGGGGGGCCCTCTGGGGCCAACGTCCTGACTTTC. Protein product: CASTSGGPSGANVLTF.

This clonotype has only a few counts. This sequence joins TRBV7-9 and TRBJ2-1, with 10 bases that match TRBD1. CDR1 and CDR2 (germline): SEHNR, FQNEAQ (reference sequence). The CDR3 consists of 14 residues. V trimming: 5 bases; J trimming: 6 bases; junction bases outside the gene matches: 4. This CDR3 is CASSQWTGGNEQFF. CDR3 DNA sequence: TGTGCCAGCAGCCAATGGACAGGGGGCAATGAGCAGTTCTTC.

This clonotype was recorded at least ten times. The rearrangement joins TRBV30 to TRBJ2-1; 7 bases are a match to TRBD2. With V trimmed by 2 bases and J by 7 bases, 5 bases remained unmatched. The V gene's germline CDR1 is GTSNPN and CDR2 SVGIG (reference sequence). CDR3 length: 13 residues. The CDR3 is CAWSSYSGNEQFF. The CDR3, as DNA: TGTGCCTGGAGTTCCTATAGCGGGAATGAGCAGTTCTTC.

This clonotype was seen repeatedly, ten times or more. The chain carries TRBV20-1 and TRBJ2-7; the D gene is possibly TRBD2 (5 bases). This CDR3 spans 10 amino acids. Trimming took off 6 bases at V and 3 bases at J, with 6 bases between the two ends. Germline-derived CDR1 and CDR2 are DFQATT and SNEGSKA (reference sequence). The CDR3 DNA reads as TGCAGTGCCGGAGGCTACGAGCAGTACTTC. It is translated as CSAGGYEQYF.

This clonotype turned up a few times. The chain recombines TRBV28 with TRBJ1-1; D unresolved. CDR3 length: 13 residues. Trimming pared 2 bases from V and 5 bases from J, leaving 9 bases between. Germline CDR1 MDHEN, CDR2 SYDVKM. CDR3 DNA: TGTGCCAGCAGTTTAATAGGGAGGACTGAAGCTTTCTTT. Its translation is CASSLIGRTEAFF.

This clonotype was recorded at least ten times. The genes are TRBV11-2 and TRBJ2-1; 8 bases fit TRBD1. CDR3 length equals 15 residues. With 1 base clipped from V and 7 bases from J, the junction kept 6 bases outside the gene matches. Per germline, CDR1 SGHAT and CDR2 FQNNGV. CDR3 in DNA: TGTGCCAGCAGCTTAGTGCAGGGGGCGCGGAATGAGCAGTTCTTC. Translating it yields CASSLVQGARNEQFF.

This clonotype was detected only a few times. The gene calls are TRBV20-1 and TRBJ1-6; possible D gene TRBD1, 6 bases. CDR3 length equals 13 residues. Trimming removed 5 bases at V and 11 bases at J, with 16 bases between. Germline V gene data show CDR1 as DFQATT and CDR2 as SNEGSKA (reference sequence). The CDR3 DNA reads as TGCAGTGCTCACCAGGACAGCTTTCCACCCCTCCACTTT. Its translation is CSAHQDSFPPLHF.

This clonotype showed up many times. This chain uses TRBV7-2 with TRBJ1-5, with 7 positions matching TRBD1. Germline CDR1 SGHTA, CDR2 FQGNSA. The CDR3 consists of 15 residues. V lost 3 bases to trimming and J lost 4 bases; unmatched junction nucleotides: 6. CDR3 in DNA: TGTGCCAGCAGCTTGGCACAGGGGTTGAATCAGCCCCAGCATTTT. It yields the protein CASSLAQGLNQPQHF. Full variable domain (outside the CDR3, taken from reference TRBV7-2 and TRBJ1-5): GAGVSQSPSNKVTEKGKDVELRCDPISGHTALYWYRQSLGQGLEFLIYFQGNSAPDKSGLPSDRFSAERTGGSVSTLTIQRTQQEDSAVYLCASSLAQGLNQPQHFGDGTRLSIL.

This clonotype was observed at least ten times. The CDR3 region has the DNA TGTGCCAGCAGCGGCGGGACAGTGAACACCGGGGAGCTGTTTTTT. It yields the protein CASSGGTVNTGELFF. The chain carries TRBV9 and TRBJ2-2, with D perhaps matching TRBD1 (7 bases). Per the germline V gene, CDR1 is SGDLS and CDR2 is YYNGEE. The V end lost 3 bases, the J end lost 1 base, and 10 bases lay between the germline ends. The CDR3 spans 15 residues.

This clonotype came up many times. V and J are TRBV5-1 and TRBJ1-5, with 7 positions matching TRBD1. V lost 0 bases to trimming and J lost 2 bases; unmatched junction nucleotides: 2. The CDR3 length is 15 residues. Germline lookup yields CDR1 SGHRS and CDR2 YFSETQ. CDR3: CASSLEGAGNQPQHF. CDR3 bases: TGCGCCAGCAGCTTGGAGGGGGCGGGCAATCAGCCCCAGCATTTT.

This clonotype was detected ten times or more. The chain has TRBV7-9 and TRBJ2-5; 7 bases are shared with TRBD2. CDR1 is SEHNR and CDR2 is FQNEAQ in the germline V gene (reference sequence). V was pared by 0 bases and J by 0 bases, with 1 base of the junction left unmatched. The CDR3 extends over 15 amino acids. CDR3 in amino acids: CASSLAGGYQETQYF. CDR3 DNA sequence: TGTGCCAGCAGCTTAGCGGGGGGGTACCAAGAGACCCAGTACTTC.